What follows are 9 T cell receptor beta chains derived from one specimen sequenced in a study of PD-1 blockade in mismatch repair-deficient tumors. Data came from immunoSEQ multiplex PCR; TCRdb stores just in-frame clones and leaves some out. In the table there are 15,000 to 20,000 clones, more than 65% of which are singletons. The source was PBMCs, collected 4 weeks after starting pembrolizumab. The origin of the receptors is an adult with mismatch repair-deficient cancer.

This rearrangement joins TRBV7-3 to TRBJ2-1, with TRBD2 matching 14 bases. The V gene's germline CDR1 is SGHTA and CDR2 FQGTGA. After removal of 5 bases from V and 7 bases from J, the junction contained 4 bases not matched to a gene. This CDR3 spans 15 amino acids. CDR3 amino acids: CASSPGLAGENEQFF. CDR3 coding DNA: TGTGCCAGCAGCCCGGGACTAGCGGGAGAAAATGAGCAGTTCTTC.

J is TRBJ1-1 and V is TRBV28; unclear D gene. Germline loops: CDR1 MDHEN, CDR2 SYDVKM. The CDR3 runs to 15 residues. V was trimmed by 6 bases and J by 6 bases, leaving 20 bases between them. This CDR3 reads CASSLGPAEAAEAFF. In DNA, the CDR3 is TGTGCCAGCAGCCTAGGCCCCGCTGAGGCCGCTGAAGCTTTCTTT.

V and J are TRBV2 and TRBJ2-3; D perhaps matches TRBD1 (5 bases). CDR3 length equals 14 residues. The V and J ends lost 11 bases and 1 base respectively, with 16 bases between them. Germline CDR1 SNHLY, CDR2 FYNNEI. The CDR3 loop reads CAEQTQGGTDTQYF. The CDR3 DNA reads as TGTGCCGAGCAGACCCAGGGTGGCACAGATACGCAGTATTTT.

The chain recombines TRBV6-5 with TRBJ1-2, with TRBD1 matching over 8 bases. V was pared by 0 bases and J by 9 bases, with 9 bases of the junction left unmatched. The CDR3 is 15 amino acids. CDR1 and CDR2 (germline): MNHEY, SVGAGI. CDR3 coding DNA: TGTGCCAGCAGTTACTCGGACAGGGCGAGGGCCCGCTACACCTTC. This encodes CASSYSDRARARYTF.

The chain carries TRBV29-1 and TRBJ2-3; TRBD2 matches 16 bases. This CDR3 contains 15 residues. The germline V gene has CDR1 SQVTM and CDR2 ANQGSEA. Trimming at V came to 6 bases and at J to 5 bases, leaving 5 bases not matched to a gene. The CDR3 loop reads CSVVGLAGGRDTQYF. CDR3 nucleotides: TGCAGCGTAGTGGGACTAGCGGGAGGGAGAGATACGCAGTATTTT.

This sequence joins TRBV4-2 and TRBJ2-3, with 9 bases identical to TRBD2. Germline CDR1 LGHNA, CDR2 YNFKEQ. CDR3 size: 16 residues. Unmatched junction bases numbered 10, after V lost 7 bases and J lost 2 bases. The CDR3 spells CASTDPGTSPTDTQYF. CDR3 DNA sequence: TGTGCCAGCACGGACCCCGGGACTAGCCCCACAGATACGCAGTATTTT.

The chain joins TRBV5-6 to TRBJ1-2, with 7 positions matching TRBD1. The CDR3 spans 16 residues. From germline, CDR1 is SGHDT and CDR2 YYEEEE. Losses at the gene ends were 2 bases for V and 4 bases for J; bases not matched to a gene: 11. The CDR3 loop is CASSFRDSVPSYGYTF. The CDR3 nucleotides read TGTGCCAGCAGCTTTAGGGACAGCGTCCCCAGCTATGGCTACACCTTC. The whole variable domain, remainder taken from reference TRBV5-6 and TRBJ1-2, is DAGVTQSPTHLIKTRGQQVTLRCSPKSGHDTVSWYQQALGQGPQFIFQYYEEEERQRGNFPDRFSGHQFPNYSSELNVNALLLGDSALYLCASSFRDSVPSYGYTFGSGTRLTVV.

The chain couples TRBV6-6 to TRBJ2-2; D is uncertain. The CDR3 spans 15 residues. Trimming shortened V by 5 bases and J by 0 bases, and 10 bases separated the two germline ends. In germline, CDR1 is MNHNY, CDR2 SVGAGI (reference sequence). For the CDR3, the DNA is TGTGCCAGCAGTAATTTGGGCCCGAACACCGGGGAGCTGTTTTTT. This codes for CASSNLGPNTGELFF.

The chain has TRBV14 and TRBJ2-2; a weak D match, TRBD1 (7 bases). V was clipped by 4 bases and J by 11 bases, with 23 bases between them. Germline-derived CDR1 and CDR2 are SGHDN and FVKESK. The CDR3 spans 16 residues. Here the CDR3 DNA reads TGTGCCAGCAGCCCCTGGACAGGACAGAACGGGGGAGAGCTGTTTTTT. Its translation is CASSPWTGQNGGELFF.